One and the same sample provided the 31 T cell receptor beta chains below, sequenced in a study of shared clonotypes between healthy human individuals. Here immunoSEQ multiplex PCR was the method, and the copy in TCRdb shows in-frame clones only, minus some. The table shows around 600,000 clones, with roughly 97% occurring only once. Sequenced: naive CD4+ T cells sorted from blood. Regarding subset: CD45RA+ positively selected. These receptors all come from a woman in her twenties or thirties in good health.

This clone has just one count. V and J are TRBV12-5 and TRBJ2-1; weak D call: TRBD2 (7 bases). The germline V gene encodes CDR1 LGHNT and CDR2 FRNRAP. Trimming shortened V by 3 bases and J by 6 bases, and 15 bases separated the two germline ends. This CDR3 has 15 amino acids. CDR3 nucleotide sequence: TGTGCTAGTGGTTTTGGAGGGGGAGGGCCCAATGAGCAGTTCTTC. It yields the protein CASGFGGGGPNEQFF.

V is TRBV6-1 and J is TRBJ2-5; 9 positions agree with TRBD2. The germline V gene encodes CDR1 MNHNS and CDR2 SASEGT. CDR3 length: 13 residues. J was trimmed by 7 bases and V by 5 bases; bases with no gene match: 5. CDR3 protein: CASSRTSESTQYF. CDR3 bases: TGTGCCAGCAGTCGGACTAGCGAGTCGACCCAGTACTTC.

This chain joins TRBV18 and TRBJ2-1; 10 nucleotides agree with TRBD2. V was clipped by 3 bases and J by 7 bases; unmatched bases: 12. The germline CDR1 and CDR2 sequences are KGHSH and LQKENI. This CDR3 comprises 17 residues. CDR3 sequence (DNA): TGTGCCAGCTCACCGCTTGAGCTAGCGGGAGCGTTAAATGAGCAGTTCTTC. Its protein is CASSPLELAGALNEQFF.

This sequence joins TRBV5-1 and TRBJ1-6, with D tentatively TRBD1 (5 bases). The V gene's germline CDR1 is SGHRS and CDR2 YFSETQ. V dropped 0 bases and J dropped 9 bases, with 10 bases sitting between them. The CDR3 length is 14 residues. This chain's CDR3 is CASSLAGVSSPLHF. The CDR3 DNA follows: TGCGCCAGCAGCTTGGCGGGGGTCTCTTCACCCCTCCACTTT.

The V call is TRBV5-1, the J call TRBJ1-5; no firm D call. Germline-derived CDR1 and CDR2 are SGHRS and YFSETQ. CDR3 length: 14 residues. V gave up 0 bases and J gave up 7 bases, with 11 bases separating them. Here the CDR3 reads CASSLEGYGQPQHF. In DNA form, the CDR3 reads TGCGCCAGCAGCTTGGAAGGTTACGGACAGCCCCAGCATTTT.

The rearrangement links TRBV6-5 to TRBJ2-2; perhaps TRBD1 as D (6 bases). The CDR3 spans 16 residues. The germline V gene encodes CDR1 MNHEY and CDR2 SVGAGI. Trimming removed 3 bases at V and 4 bases at J, with 15 bases between. The CDR3 nucleotides read TGTGCCAGCAGTTATACCCCAGGGGCTGGCACCGGGGAGCTGTTTTTT. Protein: CASSYTPGAGTGELFF.

CDR3 in amino acids: CASRETDSYGYTF. The CDR3 DNA reads TGTGCCAGCAGGGAGACAGACTCCTATGGCTACACCTTC. J is TRBJ1-2 and V is TRBV6-1, with a possible D match to TRBD1 (5 bases). Deletions cut 6 bases from V and 4 bases from J, with 12 bases between. The length of the CDR3 is 13 residues. The germline CDR1 and CDR2 sequences are MNHNS and SASEGT.

This clone was seen a single time. This chain uses TRBV5-8 with TRBJ2-5, with D perhaps being TRBD1 or TRBD2 (7 bases each). The V end was cut by 4 bases, the J end by 4 bases, with 14 bases between. This CDR3 has 14 amino acids. Germline V gives CDR1 SGHTS, CDR2 YDEGEE. Here the CDR3 DNA reads TGTGCCAGCAGCCCAGACAGGGAGGGAGAGACCCAGTACTTC. Translating gives CASSPDREGETQYF.

The chain employs TRBV28 and TRBJ1-2; D gene ambiguous. Germline loops: CDR1 MDHEN, CDR2 SYDVKM. The CDR3 totals 11 residues. V lost 8 bases to trimming and J lost 6 bases, with 10 bases between them. The CDR3 bases are TGTGCCAGCGGAAGGTGGAATGGCTACACCTTC. Amino acid sequence: CASGRWNGYTF.

The gene calls are TRBV2 and TRBJ2-7; D remains unclear. This CDR3 spans 11 amino acids. Germline V gene sequence: CDR1 SNHLY, CDR2 FYNNEI. V was shortened by 2 bases and J by 4 bases, with 3 bases between the two germline ends. CDR3 in amino acids: CASSEMYEQYF. The CDR3 DNA sequence: TGTGCCAGCAGTGAAATGTACGAGCAGTACTTC.

The chain has TRBV27 and TRBJ2-6; D possibly corresponds to TRBD2 (7 bases). Between the trimmed V and J ends, which lost 3 bases and 5 bases, there was a span of 23 bases. The CDR3 is 19 residues long. In germline, CDR1 is MNHEY, CDR2 SMNVEV (reference sequence). Written as DNA, the CDR3 is TGTGCCAGCAGTTTCCTTCCCCCCCGGGGGGCCGGTAGGGCCAACGTCCTGACTTTC. Residues: CASSFLPPRGAGRANVLTF. Full variable domain (rest looked up from reference TRBV27 and TRBJ2-6): EAQVTQNPRYLITVTGKKLTVTCSQNMNHEYMSWYRQDPGLGLRQIYYSMNVEVTDKGDVPEGYKVSRKEKRNFPLILESPSPNQTSLYFCASSFLPPRGAGRANVLTFGAGSRLTVL.

This clone showed up just once. The J gene is TRBJ1-2, the V gene TRBV28; 7 nucleotides agree with TRBD1. The CDR3 is 14 residues long. With V trimmed by 5 bases and J by 2 bases, 5 bases remained unmatched. Germline V CDR1 and CDR2: MDHEN, SYDVKM. The CDR3 is CASSPWDSNYGYTF. CDR3 coding DNA: TGTGCCAGCAGTCCCTGGGACAGCAACTATGGCTACACCTTC.

This rearrangement joins TRBV29-1 to TRBJ2-7; 10 bases are a match to TRBD2. From germline, CDR1 is SQVTM and CDR2 ANQGSEA. CDR3 length equals 13 residues. V shed 6 bases and J 2 bases; nucleotides not matched to a gene: 4. The CDR3 nucleotides read TGCAGCGTCGGGACTAGCGCGACCTACGAGCAGTACTTC. It codes for CSVGTSATYEQYF.

The genes are TRBV5-1 and TRBJ2-1; D not resolved. In germline, CDR1 is SGHRS, CDR2 YFSETQ. CDR3 length: 14 residues. Trimming took off 4 bases at V and 0 bases at J, with 8 bases between the two ends. The CDR3 protein is CASSDGGSYNEQFF. The CDR3 DNA is TGCGCCAGCAGCGACGGTGGCTCCTACAATGAGCAGTTCTTC.

The chain uses TRBV5-4 and TRBJ2-2, with D unclear. V lost 5 bases to trimming and J lost 4 bases, with 9 bases between them. This CDR3 is built from 13 residues. The germline V gene has CDR1 SGHNT and CDR2 YYREEE (reference sequence). CDR3: CASRYIGTGELFF. The CDR3, as DNA: TGTGCCAGCAGGTACATCGGCACCGGGGAGCTGTTTTTT.

The genes are TRBV18 and TRBJ1-4; TRBD1 aligns across 10 bases. CDR1 is KGHSH, CDR2 LQKENI, per germline. The CDR3 has 16 amino acids. J lost 7 bases, V lost 0 bases, and 5 bases had no gene match. The chain's CDR3 is CASSPPKRTGGEKLFF. DNA of the CDR3: TGTGCCAGCTCACCACCGAAAAGGACAGGGGGTGAAAAACTGTTTTTT.

The chain links TRBV5-1 to TRBJ1-2, with D unresolved. Per germline, CDR1 SGHRS and CDR2 YFSETQ. The CDR3 has 14 amino acids. Between the trimmed V and J ends, which lost 0 bases and 4 bases, there was a span of 10 bases. The CDR3 region is CASSLGDPPYGYTF. The CDR3 DNA is TGCGCCAGCAGCTTGGGGGATCCGCCCTATGGCTACACCTTC.

The J gene is TRBJ1-5, the V gene TRBV27; weak D call: TRBD1 (6 bases). This CDR3 contains 13 residues. The ends were cut back, 6 bases at V and 3 bases at J, with 9 bases in the middle. Germline CDR1 and CDR2: MNHEY and SMNVEV (reference sequence). In DNA, the CDR3 is TGTGCCAGCAGGGACAGACTCAATCAGCCCCAGCATTTT. It translates to CASRDRLNQPQHF.

The V gene is TRBV5-1, the J gene TRBJ2-1; no firm D call. CDR3 length: 13 amino acids. Germline V CDR1 and CDR2: SGHRS, YFSETQ. The V gene lost 5 bases and the J gene lost 2 bases, with 8 bases spanning the gap. This CDR3 is CASSPIPYNEQFF. For the CDR3, the DNA is TGCGCCAGCAGTCCGATACCCTACAATGAGCAGTTCTTC.

The V and J genes are TRBV28 and TRBJ2-2, with D possibly matching TRBD2 (6 bases). Germline CDR1 is MDHEN and CDR2 is SYDVKM. The CDR3 loop spans 14 amino acids. Trimming shortened V by 2 bases and J by 4 bases, and 8 bases separated the two germline ends. The CDR3 nucleotides read TGTGCCAGCAGTTTAGCGGGGCCCACCGGGGAGCTGTTTTTT. This sequence encodes CASSLAGPTGELFF.

J is TRBJ1-2 and V is TRBV28, with TRBD1 as a possible D gene (5 bases). The CDR3 has 12 residues. The V gene lost 3 bases and the J gene lost 8 bases, with 10 bases spanning the gap. CDR1 and CDR2 (germline): MDHEN, SYDVKM. The CDR3: CASSFGGRGYTF. The CDR3 nucleotides are TGTGCCAGCAGTTTCGGGGGTCGCGGCTACACCTTC.

The chain recombines TRBV7-2 with TRBJ2-3; TRBD2 agrees at 8 bases. From germline, CDR1 is SGHTA and CDR2 FQGNSA. The CDR3 has 13 amino acids. The V and J ends lost 5 bases and 4 bases, in that order; junction bases with no gene match: 2. Written as DNA, the CDR3 is TGTGCCAGCAGCCGGGGGGGAGCAGATACGCAGTATTTT. Encoded protein: CASSRGGADTQYF.

This chain connects TRBV6-5 to TRBJ2-7; the D gene is possibly TRBD2 (6 bases). Looked up from germline, CDR1 is MNHEY and CDR2 is SVGAGI. Trimming pared 0 bases from V and 2 bases from J, leaving 14 bases between. The CDR3 loop spans 16 amino acids. For the CDR3, the DNA is TGTGCCAGCAGTTACTCCCGCATAGCGGAAACCTACGAGCAGTACTTC. Translating it yields CASSYSRIAETYEQYF.

This clone has a single count. The chain uses TRBV11-2 and TRBJ2-5; no clear D. V lost 2 bases, J lost 5 bases, and 12 bases lay in between. The CDR3 is made up of 14 amino acids. Germline CDR1 and CDR2: SGHAT and FQNNGV. The chain's CDR3 is CASSLNGDRETQYF. The CDR3 DNA reads as TGTGCCAGCAGCTTAAATGGTGACCGGGAGACCCAGTACTTC.

The CDR3 region is CASSLGTGELFF. In DNA form, the CDR3 reads TGTGCCAGCAGCTTAGGGACCGGGGAGCTGTTTTTT. The chain uses TRBV7-8 and TRBJ2-2; no reliable D call. V lost 1 base to trimming and J lost 5 bases, with 2 bases between them. CDR1 is SGHVS, CDR2 FQNEAQ, per germline. This CDR3 has 12 amino acids.

The chain couples TRBV5-1 to TRBJ2-1, with 9 bases matching TRBD2. This CDR3 is 16 amino acids long. Germline CDR1 reads SGHRS; CDR2 reads YFSETQ. V shed 0 bases and J 7 bases; nucleotides not matched to a gene: 8. The CDR3 DNA sequence: TGCGCCAGCAGCTTGGTGTTAGCGGGGGACGATAATGAGCAGTTCTTC. Translated, it gives CASSLVLAGDDNEQFF.

The gene calls are TRBV11-2 and TRBJ2-7; 8 bases line up with TRBD2. Trimming cost V 5 bases and J 3 bases; bases outside gene matches: 3. The CDR3 consists of 13 residues. In germline, CDR1 is SGHAT, CDR2 FQNNGV. In DNA form, the CDR3 reads TGTGCCAGCAGCCTCGGGGGGGTCTACGAGCAGTACTTC. Amino acid sequence: CASSLGGVYEQYF.

The rearrangement joins TRBV28 to TRBJ2-1, with TRBD2 matching over 8 bases. The V segment lost 2 bases and the J segment 1 base; nucleotides outside the gene matches: 1. The CDR3 covers 15 residues. From germline, CDR1 is MDHEN and CDR2 SYDVKM. The CDR3 spells CASSLAGGSYNEQFF. The CDR3 DNA follows: TGTGCCAGCAGTTTAGCGGGGGGTTCCTACAATGAGCAGTTCTTC.

The chain carries TRBV19 and TRBJ1-5; possibly TRBD1 for D (5 bases). Trimming took off 9 bases at V and 6 bases at J, with 15 bases between the two ends. Germline lookup yields CDR1 LNHDA and CDR2 SQIVND (reference sequence). This CDR3 is 13 amino acids long. The CDR3 region has the DNA TGTGCCAGCAACGACCAGGGAGGTCAGCCCCAGCATTTT. Translated, it gives CASNDQGGQPQHF.

V and J are TRBV11-2 and TRBJ1-4; 8 bases align to TRBD1. Trimming removed 5 bases from V and 4 bases from J; junction bases left unmatched: 6. The germline V gene has CDR1 SGHAT and CDR2 FQNNGV. This CDR3 has 15 residues. CDR3: CASSIRTGSNEKLFF. The CDR3 DNA follows: TGTGCCAGCAGCATCCGGACAGGGAGTAATGAAAAACTGTTTTTT.

Points on this clone: At one boundary the junction diverges from the germline segment, which might be a read error. The J gene is TRBJ2-3, the V gene TRBV27; 7 bases align to TRBD1. The CDR3 is 17 amino acids. Germline loops: CDR1 MNHEY, CDR2 SMNVEV (reference sequence). CDR3 sequence reads: CASSLNAPPPGTDTQCF. The DNA of the CDR3 is TGTGCCAGCAGCCTGAACGCACCTCCCCCTGGGACAGATACGCAGTGTTTT.